Presented here are 19 T cell receptor beta chains from one specimen sequenced in a study of T cells after somatic rescue of genetic block. The repertoire was sequenced with immunoSEQ multiplex PCR; TCRdb's copy has only in-frame clones and lacks some. Here the sample spans 55,000 to 75,000 clones, roughly 90% being singletons. Sequenced material: peripheral blood mononuclear cells (PBMCs). The receptors here all came from a middle-aged man.

The J gene is TRBJ2-5, the V gene TRBV7-3; 14 nucleotides align to TRBD2. Germline CDR1 SGHTA, CDR2 FQGTGA. The CDR3 contains 16 residues. After removal of 5 bases from V and 1 base from J, the junction contained 3 bases not matched to a gene. CDR3 DNA: TGTGCCAGCAGCATCGGGACTAGCGGGGGCCAAGAGACCCAGTACTTC. Encoded protein: CASSIGTSGGQETQYF.

This clone was detected once. The chain couples TRBV7-2 to TRBJ2-3; 8 bases line up with TRBD1. Germline trimming cut 7 bases from V and 4 bases from J; bases unmatched to any gene: 10. This CDR3 has 15 residues. Germline loops: CDR1 SGHTA, CDR2 FQGNSA. The CDR3 sequence is CASTTSIQGADTQYF. The CDR3 nucleotides read TGTGCCAGCACGACTTCGATACAGGGGGCAGATACGCAGTATTTT. Based on the CDR3 plus reference TRBV7-2 and TRBJ2-3, the full variable domain is GAGVSQSPSNKVTEKGKDVELRCDPISGHTALYWYRQSLGQGLEFLIYFQGNSAPDKSGLPSDRFSAERTGGSVSTLTIQRTQQEDSAVYLCASTTSIQGADTQYFGPGTRLTVL.

This chain links TRBV7-2 with TRBJ2-2; D might be TRBD1 (5 bases). V was shortened by 5 bases and J by 2 bases, with 15 bases between the two germline ends. Looked up from germline, CDR1 is SGHTA and CDR2 is FQGNSA. This CDR3 is 16 amino acids long. The DNA of the CDR3 is TGTGCCAGCAGCCTGGGGCCAATAAAAAACACCGGGGAGCTGTTTTTT. Translating gives CASSLGPIKNTGELFF.

The chain employs TRBV21-1 and TRBJ2-7; TRBD1 is the table's D call, not checked against the DNA. TRBV21-1 is a documented pseudogene. The length of the CDR3 is 14 residues. As DNA, the CDR3 is TGTGCCAGCAGCAATAGACAGGGTACCTACGAGCAGTACTTC. It codes for CASSNRQGTYEQYF.

The chain recombines TRBV4-1 with TRBJ2-7; D not resolved. Germline V gene lookup returns CDR1 MGHRA and CDR2 YSYEKL. V lost 1 base and J lost 6, with 13 bases in between. This CDR3 has 14 residues. The CDR3 DNA reads TGCGCCAGCAGCCAAGGGTGGAGTTCGGGCGAGCAGTACTTC. Its translation is CASSQGWSSGEQYF.

V usage is TRBV7-2 and J usage is TRBJ2-5; 12 bases map to TRBD2. Germline CDR1 and CDR2: SGHTA and FQGNSA. Unmatched junction bases numbered 2, after V lost 8 bases and J lost 1 base. The CDR3 runs 14 residues. In DNA form, the CDR3 reads TGTGCCAGCCAGACTAGCGGGGGCCAAGAGACCCAGTACTTC. Amino acids: CASQTSGGQETQYF.

The chain joins TRBV5-1 to TRBJ2-7; D is unresolved. Trimming removed 4 bases at V and 5 bases at J, with 10 bases between. The CDR3 totals 12 residues. CDR1 is SGHRS and CDR2 is YFSETQ in the germline V gene. The CDR3 DNA follows: TGCGCCAGCAGCATGGGGTCCCACGAGCAGTACTTC. Encoded protein: CASSMGSHEQYF. Looking up the rest from reference TRBV5-1 and TRBJ2-7 gives the full variable domain: KAGVTQTPRYLIKTRGQQVTLSCSPISGHRSVSWYQQTPGQGLQFLFEYFSETQRNKGNFPGRFSGRQFSNSRSEMNVSTLELGDSALYLCASSMGSHEQYFGPGTRLTVT.

V is TRBV7-3 and J is TRBJ1-1; tentatively, D is TRBD1 (5 bases). V was cut by 2 bases and J by 1 base, with 8 bases left in between. The CDR3 sequence is 14 residues long. Germline CDR1 is SGHTA and CDR2 is FQGTGA. The CDR3 DNA reads as TGTGCCAGCAGCTTAGGACACTCGAACACTGAAGCTTTCTTT. Translating it yields CASSLGHSNTEAFF.

The sample holds one count of this clone. The V call is TRBV27, the J call TRBJ1-2; 9 positions match TRBD1. With V trimmed by 5 bases and J by 5 bases, 6 bases remained unmatched. This CDR3 has 14 residues. Germline lookup yields CDR1 MNHEY and CDR2 SMNVEV (reference sequence). In nucleotides, the CDR3 is TGTGCCAGCAGTCCGGGACAGGGTCATTATGGCTACACCTTC. This codes for CASSPGQGHYGYTF.

The J gene is TRBJ1-5, the V gene TRBV19; D is unclear. The CDR3 is 14 residues long. V was clipped by 1 base and J by 3 bases, with 7 bases between them. Germline-derived CDR1 and CDR2 are LNHDA and SQIVND (reference sequence). The CDR3 DNA is TGTGCCAGTAGTATAGGAGATTACAATCAGCCCCAGCATTTT. It specifies CASSIGDYNQPQHF.

This clone turned up a few times. V is TRBV15 and J is TRBJ2-2; 7 bases are a match to TRBD2. Germline CDR1 and CDR2: LNHNV and YYDKDF (reference sequence). The CDR3 consists of 15 residues. Losses at the gene ends were 0 bases for V and 7 bases for J; bases not matched to a gene: 5. Here the CDR3 reads CATSRDGGGSGELFF. For the CDR3, the DNA is TGTGCCACCAGCAGAGATGGCGGGGGAAGCGGGGAGCTGTTTTTT.

A single count supports this clone. V gene TRBV5-1 combines with J gene TRBJ1-1; D ambiguous. The germline V gene encodes CDR1 SGHRS and CDR2 YFSETQ. Trimming stripped 0 bases from V and 1 base from J, with 13 bases between. The CDR3 covers 16 residues. The CDR3 loop is CASSLVFRGSNTEAFF. In DNA, the CDR3 is TGCGCCAGCAGCTTGGTTTTTCGGGGATCGAACACTGAAGCTTTCTTT.

The rearrangement links TRBV6-1 to TRBJ2-1, with D hard to call. Trimming stripped 6 bases from V and 4 bases from J, with 16 bases between. There are 15 residues in the CDR3. Germline CDR1 MNHNS, CDR2 SASEGT. The CDR3 protein is CASRENLLGYNEQFF. The CDR3 DNA follows: TGTGCCAGCAGGGAGAACCTCCTGGGGTACAATGAGCAGTTCTTC.

The chain recombines TRBV5-1 with TRBJ1-2; no firm D call. The CDR3 is made up of 15 amino acids. Germline V gene sequence: CDR1 SGHRS, CDR2 YFSETQ. Trimming shortened V by 0 bases and J by 0 bases, and 9 bases separated the two germline ends. DNA of the CDR3: TGCGCCAGCAGCTTGGGGGGTTTTGCTAACTATGGCTACACCTTC. Translated: CASSLGGFANYGYTF.

CDR3 nucleotide sequence: TGTGCCAGCTGGCGGCGGTGGGGGGAGCAGTTCTTC. Residues: CASWRRWGEQFF. V gene TRBV5-6 combines with J gene TRBJ2-1; D may match TRBD1 or TRBD2 (5 bases each). Per the germline V gene, CDR1 is SGHDT and CDR2 is YYEEEE. This CDR3 is 12 amino acids long. The germline V and J ends were trimmed by 7 bases and 10 bases, with 15 bases remaining between them.

The chain couples TRBV27 to TRBJ2-4; TRBD1 is a possible D gene (6 bases). Between the trimmed V and J ends, which lost 5 bases and 4 bases, there was a span of 12 bases. Germline V gives CDR1 MNHEY, CDR2 SMNVEV (reference sequence). The CDR3 totals 14 residues. CDR3 region: CASSPGAGKNIQYF. The CDR3 DNA reads as TGTGCCAGCAGTCCAGGGGCAGGGAAAAACATTCAGTACTTC.

The chain employs TRBV7-9 and TRBJ1-5; 8 bases map to TRBD1. This CDR3 is built from 15 residues. Germline V gene sequence: CDR1 SEHNR, CDR2 FQNEAQ (reference sequence). J lost 4 bases, V lost 3 bases, and 5 bases had no gene match. CDR3 region: CASSFYDRGNQPQHF. DNA of the CDR3: TGTGCCAGCAGCTTCTACGACAGGGGAAATCAGCCCCAGCATTTT.

The CDR3 region has the DNA TGTGCCAGCACCCCCTACCGGGAAGGCACAGATACGCAGTATTTT. Translated, it gives CASTPYREGTDTQYF. This chain uses TRBV7-9 with TRBJ2-3; D possibly corresponds to TRBD2 (5 bases). The CDR3 is made up of 15 amino acids. V lost 7 bases and J 1 base, leaving 15 bases between the germline ends. In germline, CDR1 is SEHNR, CDR2 FQNEAQ (reference sequence).

The chain joins TRBV10-3 to TRBJ2-7, with D possibly TRBD1 on 5 matching bases. Germline V gives CDR1 ENHRY, CDR2 SYGVKD. V lost 3 bases and J 0 bases, leaving 12 bases between the germline ends. The CDR3 spans 15 residues. The DNA for the CDR3 is TGTGCCATCAGTGATCCGACAGCTAGCTCCTACGAGCAGTACTTC. As protein: CAISDPTASSYEQYF.